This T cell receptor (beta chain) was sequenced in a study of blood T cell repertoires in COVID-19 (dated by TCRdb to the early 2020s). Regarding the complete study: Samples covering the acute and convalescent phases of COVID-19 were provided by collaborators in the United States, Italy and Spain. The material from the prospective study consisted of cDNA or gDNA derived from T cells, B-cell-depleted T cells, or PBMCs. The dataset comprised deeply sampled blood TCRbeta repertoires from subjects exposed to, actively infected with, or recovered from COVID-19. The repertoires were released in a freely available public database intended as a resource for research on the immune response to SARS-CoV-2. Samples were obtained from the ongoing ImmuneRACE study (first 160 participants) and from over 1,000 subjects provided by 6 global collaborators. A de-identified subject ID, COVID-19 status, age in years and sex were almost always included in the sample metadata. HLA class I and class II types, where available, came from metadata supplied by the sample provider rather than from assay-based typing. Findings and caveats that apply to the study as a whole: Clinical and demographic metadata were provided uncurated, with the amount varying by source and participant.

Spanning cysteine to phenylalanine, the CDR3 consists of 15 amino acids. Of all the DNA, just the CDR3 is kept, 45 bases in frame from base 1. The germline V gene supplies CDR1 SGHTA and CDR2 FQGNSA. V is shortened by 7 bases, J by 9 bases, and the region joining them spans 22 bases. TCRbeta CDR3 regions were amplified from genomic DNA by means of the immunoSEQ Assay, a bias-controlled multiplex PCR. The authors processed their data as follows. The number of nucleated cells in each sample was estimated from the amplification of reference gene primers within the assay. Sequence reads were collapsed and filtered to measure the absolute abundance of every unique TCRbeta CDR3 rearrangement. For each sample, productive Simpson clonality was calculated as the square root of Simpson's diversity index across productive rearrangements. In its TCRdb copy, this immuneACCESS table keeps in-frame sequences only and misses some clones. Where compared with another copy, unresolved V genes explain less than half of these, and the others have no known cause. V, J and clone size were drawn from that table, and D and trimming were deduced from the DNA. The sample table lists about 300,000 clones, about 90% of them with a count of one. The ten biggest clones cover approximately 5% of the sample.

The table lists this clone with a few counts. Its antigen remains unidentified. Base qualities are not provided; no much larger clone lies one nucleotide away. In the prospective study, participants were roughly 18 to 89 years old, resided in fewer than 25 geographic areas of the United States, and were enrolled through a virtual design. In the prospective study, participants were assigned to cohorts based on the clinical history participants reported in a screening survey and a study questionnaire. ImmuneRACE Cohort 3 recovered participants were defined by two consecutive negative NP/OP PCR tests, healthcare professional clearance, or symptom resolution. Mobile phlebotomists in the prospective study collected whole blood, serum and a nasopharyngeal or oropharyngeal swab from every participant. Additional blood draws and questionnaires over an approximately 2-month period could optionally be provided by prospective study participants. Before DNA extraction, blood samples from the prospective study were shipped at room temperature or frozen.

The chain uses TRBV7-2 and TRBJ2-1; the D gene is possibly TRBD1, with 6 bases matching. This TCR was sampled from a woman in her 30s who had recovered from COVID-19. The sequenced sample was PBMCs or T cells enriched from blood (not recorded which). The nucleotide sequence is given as TGTGCCAGCAACCAAGGGGGTGTCAGCCTCGGTGAGCAGTTCTTC. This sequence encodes CASNQGGVSLGEQFF.